The rows below give T cell receptor beta chains drawn from one sample of a study of blood T cell repertoires in COVID-19. Method: immunoSEQ multiplex PCR; TCRdb's copy keeps in-frame clones and lacks some. This sample carries more than 90,000 clones, more than 75% of them seen once, and the ten largest clones take 11%. Sequencing was done on a sample of peripheral blood. The receptors shown here come from a woman under 40 with acute or convalescent COVID-19. The CDR3 runs from the conserved cysteine through the conserved F or W. Expanded clones are given a class, and other clones once, few, many or no size at all.

v_call clone_size cdr3_length cdr3_aa
TRBV28 NA 15 CASSFGQPRDYGYTF
TRBV7-9 NA 13 CASRGAKNTEAFF
TRBV6-2/TRBV6-3 few 15 CASSSDRGVPYEQYF
TRBV12-3/TRBV12-4 NA 12 CASSPRHLTQYF
TRBV13 NA 14 CASSPGTGVDEQYF
TRBV11-2 NA 17 CASSLIWDLTYNSPLHF
TRBV27 NA 12 CATRTGDYEQYF
TRBV2 once 10 CASSADEQYF
TRBV2 few 14 CASSEGGSNQPQHF
TRBV5-4 NA 19 CASSLNMGTSGGSYNEQFF
TRBV6-2/TRBV6-3 NA 17 CASSYDPVIRSSGELFF
TRBV5-1 NA 17 CASSSPRTGGNNYGYTF
TRBV28 NA 15 CASSSGGKRDTEAFF
TRBV28 NA 16 CASSPYILGKNTEAFF
TRBV4-1 NA 16 CASSLTGFTGANVLTF
TRBV6-5 once 16 CASSYSVSGTVFGYTF
TRBV10-2 once 11 CASGGGYEQYF
TRBV27 NA 14 CASRKTGGVEKLFF
TRBV2 once 14 CASSRQGYNIEQYF
TRBV7-9 NA 16 CASSPGRLAATDTQYF
TRBV7-3 NA 15 CASSLRSSGYNEQFF
TRBV27 once 15 CASSSRGISSYEQYF
TRBV5-1 NA 14 CASSLGALNSPLHF
TRBV10-3 NA 13 CAISPLQDSPLHF
TRBV5-6 NA 16 CASSLRLSGGAYEQYF
TRBV5-6 NA 15 CASSLGLAGPPAGYF
TRBV28 NA 17 CASSRPPGTGTNTEAFF